These 16 T cell receptor beta chains share one sample of origin, sequenced in a study of early T cells in non-severe SARS-CoV-2 infection (dated by TCRdb to the early 2020s). Libraries were constructed by 5' RACE. The sequencer listed for this sample is NextSeq 500. The raw public reads went through TCRdb reprocessing: fastp at Q25, MiXCR clone calling, in-frame beta chains kept. Rows merge per CDR3 protein into single entries with the most common DNA and genes. For this sample there are fewer than 85,000 distinct CDR3 sequences; 9.5% to 15% appear just once. The ten largest account for roughly 1.3% of the sample. Sequenced input: whole blood. These TCRs come from an adult who was a healthcare worker with PCR-confirmed SARS-CoV-2 infection or an uninfected control (not recorded which).

This clonotype was observed many times. V gene TRBV4-2 combines with J gene TRBJ2-1; 8 bases agree with TRBD1. This CDR3 spans 16 amino acids. The V and J ends lost 3 bases and 3 bases, in that order; junction bases with no gene match: 7. Per the germline V gene, CDR1 is LGHNA and CDR2 is YNFKEQ. The DNA of the CDR3 is TGTGCCAGCAGCCAGTCACAGGGGGTCGTCTACAATGAGCAGTTCTTC. Translation gives CASSQSQGVVYNEQFF.

This clonotype occurred many times. The chain couples TRBV10-3 to TRBJ1-2; D unresolved. Germline V gene sequence: CDR1 ENHRY, CDR2 SYGVKD. The CDR3 covers 18 residues. V lost 0 bases and J lost 2, with 19 bases in between. The CDR3 reads CAISESSVTKVRNYGYTF. The CDR3 nucleotides read TGTGCCATCAGTGAGTCGTCAGTTACCAAAGTCCGAAACTATGGCTACACCTTC.

The gene calls are TRBV6-2 or TRBV6-3 and TRBJ1-1; D remains unclear. The germline CDR1 and CDR2 sequences are MNHEY and SVGEGT. V was trimmed by 5 bases and J by 1 base, leaving 11 bases between them. The CDR3 is 14 amino acids. DNA for the CDR3: TGTGCCAGCAGTCAGTTGGAGAAGAACACTGAAGCTTTCTTT. Its translation is CASSQLEKNTEAFF.

This clonotype has ten or more counts. The chain carries TRBV20-1 and TRBJ2-5; 8 bases are a match to TRBD2. V shed 0 bases, J shed 2 bases, and the junction held 11 bases outside the gene matches. The V gene's germline CDR1 is DFQATT and CDR2 SNEGSKA (reference sequence). The CDR3 extends over 17 amino acids. The CDR3 loop is CSARDPDGRGFQETQYF. As DNA, the CDR3 is TGCAGTGCTAGAGACCCCGACGGGAGGGGCTTTCAAGAGACCCAGTACTTC.

This clonotype has ten or more counts. V and J are TRBV5-1 and TRBJ2-7, with TRBD1 identical over 9 bases. CDR1 and CDR2 from the germline V gene are SGHRS and YFSETQ. Trimming removed 4 bases from V and 5 bases from J; junction bases left unmatched: 4. The CDR3 contains 13 residues. As DNA, the CDR3 is TGCGCCAGCAGCAGGGACAGGGCGGACGAGCAGTACTTC. Its translation: CASSRDRADEQYF.

This clonotype showed up many times. CDR3 sequence reads: CAWSAGLDNEQFF. CDR3 DNA: TGTGCCTGGAGTGCAGGGTTGGACAATGAGCAGTTCTTC. This chain uses TRBV30 with TRBJ2-1; tentative D call: TRBD1 (5 bases). Germline loops: CDR1 GTSNPN, CDR2 SVGIG (reference sequence). The CDR3 runs 13 residues. Trimming stripped 1 base from V and 5 bases from J, with 9 bases between. Combining the CDR3 with reference TRBV30 and TRBJ2-1 gives the whole variable domain SQTIHQWPATLVQPVGSPLSLECTVEGTSNPNLYWYRQAAGRGLQLLFYSVGIGQISSEVPQNLSASRPQDRQFILSSKKLLLSDSGFYLCAWSAGLDNEQFFGPGTRLTVL.

This clonotype was observed a few times. The chain couples TRBV9 to TRBJ2-1; tentatively, D is TRBD1 (5 bases). The V end was cut by 0 bases, the J end by 6 bases, with 7 bases between. Germline assignment: CDR1 SGDLS and CDR2 YYNGEE. The CDR3 length is 13 residues. The CDR3 loop is CASSVGQLNEQFF. The CDR3 region has the DNA TGTGCCAGCAGCGTAGGACAGCTCAATGAGCAGTTCTTC. The full variable domain, with the rest looked up from reference TRBV9 and TRBJ2-1, is DSGVTQTPKHLITATGQRVTLRCSPRSGDLSVYWYQQSLDQGLQFLIQYYNGEERAKGNILERFSAQQFPDLHSELNLSSLELGDSALYFCASSVGQLNEQFFGPGTRLTVL.

This clonotype has ten or more counts. The genes are TRBV4-3 and TRBJ2-5; possible D gene TRBD1, 6 bases. The V gene's germline CDR1 is LGHNA and CDR2 YSLEER. The CDR3 is 17 amino acids. Deletions cut 1 base from V and 2 bases from J, with 17 bases between. The CDR3 protein is CASSQGPRGKGQETQYF. The CDR3 nucleotides are TGCGCCAGCAGCCAAGGTCCGAGGGGGAAGGGACAAGAGACCCAGTACTTC.

This clonotype was counted many times. The gene calls are TRBV11-2 and TRBJ2-3; TRBD1 is a possible D gene (6 bases). Germline values: CDR1 SGHAT, CDR2 FQNNGV. The CDR3 loop spans 14 amino acids. V was trimmed by 5 bases and J by 4 bases, leaving 13 bases between them. The CDR3 loop reads CASSQGHGSDTQYF. DNA for the CDR3: TGTGCCAGCAGCCAGGGGCATGGATCAGATACGCAGTATTTT.

This clonotype was found many times. This rearrangement joins TRBV18 to TRBJ1-4; no definite D call. V lost 6 bases and J 6 bases, leaving 11 bases between the germline ends. This CDR3 is built from 13 residues. Germline V gene lookup returns CDR1 KGHSH and CDR2 LQKENI. DNA for the CDR3: TGTGCCAGCTCGAAGGCGCAGGATGAAAAACTGTTTTTT. Translation: CASSKAQDEKLFF.

Regarding this clonotype: Relative to the germline gene, one junction end is altered; a read error may explain this. J is TRBJ2-1 and V is TRBV2; 12 bases are shared with TRBD2. The CDR3 length is 13 residues. CDR1 SNHLY and CDR2 FYNNEI come from the germline V gene. In nucleotides, the CDR3 is TGTGCCAGCAGTGAGCGACTAGCGGGAGTAAATCTCTTC. Protein sequence: CASSERLAGVNLF.

In its sample, this clonotype was seen many times. The V call is TRBV6-4, the J call TRBJ2-3; 10 nucleotides line up with TRBD2. V was clipped by 5 bases and J by 6 bases; unmatched bases: 5. Germline loops: CDR1 MRHNA, CDR2 SNTAGT. CDR3 length: 14 residues. The CDR3 nucleotides read TGTGCCAGCAGTCCACTAGCGGGAACCGATACGCAGTATTTT. Translated: CASSPLAGTDTQYF.

Many counts were recorded for this clonotype. V and J are TRBV20-1 and TRBJ2-3, with 11 bases matching TRBD2. Germline V lookup: CDR1 DFQATT, CDR2 SNEGSKA (reference sequence). This CDR3 contains 17 residues. Germline trimming cut 0 bases from V and 6 bases from J; bases unmatched to any gene: 11. As DNA, the CDR3 is TGCAGTGCTAGAGACCCGGGTAGCGGGAGGGCCACCGATACGCAGTATTTT. This encodes CSARDPGSGRATDTQYF.

The gene calls are TRBV7-2 and TRBJ2-7; D is unresolved. CDR1 and CDR2 from the germline V gene are SGHTA and FQGNSA. V gave up 3 bases and J gave up 6 bases, with 9 bases separating them. This CDR3 is built from 12 residues. The CDR3 nucleotides are TGTGCCAGCAGCTTTTTAGTTAGCGAGCAGTACTTC. Its translation: CASSFLVSEQYF.

The table lists this clonotype with many counts. J is TRBJ2-5 and V is TRBV29-1; 10 bases fit TRBD2. The length of the CDR3 is 13 residues. With 8 bases clipped from V and 2 bases from J, the junction kept 5 bases outside the gene matches. Germline V CDR1 and CDR2: SQVTM, ANQGSEA. The DNA for the CDR3 is TGCAGCCCCCGGACTAGCGGACAAGAGACCCAGTACTTC. Translation gives CSPRTSGQETQYF.

This clonotype was seen ten or more times. The CDR3, as DNA: TGTGCCAGCAGCTTGTGGCAGGGGGCAGGAAATGAGCAGTTCTTC. It specifies CASSLWQGAGNEQFF. The chain carries TRBV5-5 and TRBJ2-1; TRBD1 matches 8 bases. The V gene end was trimmed by 1 base and the J gene end by 7 bases; junction bases not matched to a gene: 7. This CDR3 is 15 amino acids long. Germline loops: CDR1 SGHKS, CDR2 YYEKEE (reference sequence).